This T cell receptor beta chain derives from a study of CD8+ T cells in alopecia areata. Treatment specified: oral pan-JAK inhibitor, 5-10 mg twice daily. This CDR3 has 12 residues. Trimming shortened V by 4 bases and J by 2 bases, and 6 bases separated the two germline ends. Germline V gene data show CDR1 as MGHDK and CDR2 as SYGVNS. Note on this clone: The antigen remains unidentified.

Extracted from the samples, RNA was reverse transcribed into cDNA to serve as the sequencing template. TCRdb's copy holds only in-frame clones and misses some; the assay was immunoSEQ multiplex PCR. The sample shows about 110,000 clones, around three fifths of them seen only once. Overall study findings and caveats: Persistence of many expanded lesional clones was seen in scalp and blood during tofacitinib. Tofacitinib yielded significantly lower scalp clonality and fewer expanded CD8+ clones among the top 100.

The sequence was collected from a human donor with alopecia areata. The chain is built from TRBV25-1 and TRBJ2-7; D is unresolved. The source was CD8+ T cells sorted from blood, collected at week 24, from a patient treated with tofacitinib. The DNA of the CDR3 is TGTGCCAGCAGTGTCCCGACCTACGAGCAGTACTTC. This codes for CASSVPTYEQYF.